This paragraph covers one T cell receptor beta chain sequence. The target antigen is unknown. Assay used: immunoSEQ multiplex PCR; TCRdb lists only in-frame clones, some missing. The repertoire has approximately 190,000 clones, approximately 91% of them found once; the top ten carry 0.99%. The source of the sample is a study of T cell responses to AZD1222 COVID-19 vaccine. Findings of the study overall: Mostly white British, mostly female donors; authors suggested clonal diversity may be underestimated. Nearly half of unique spike-specific TCRs reportedly avoided B.1.351 and B.1.1.7 mutated regions.

The source was peripheral blood, collected on day 0 of AZD1222 vaccination. The origin of this receptor is an adult in good health.

The CDR3, as DNA: TGTGCCAGCAGCTTAGGCTCGGGGGTTGGAAATGAGCAGTTCTTC. Translating gives CASSLGSGVGNEQFF. The chain links TRBV7-9 to TRBJ2-1; D is perhaps TRBD2 (6 bases). Trimming took off 1 base at V and 7 bases at J, with 14 bases between the two ends. The CDR3 has 15 amino acids. Germline V lookup: CDR1 SEHNR, CDR2 FQNEAQ (reference sequence).